This passage covers 28 T cell receptor beta chains from one sample sequenced in a study of T cells in localized non-small cell lung cancer. Sequenced by immunoSEQ multiplex PCR; TCRdb stores in-frame clones only, minus some. The sample includes some 37,000 clones, about 90% seen only once; the top ten take less than 3%. The starting material was peripheral blood, obtained before any cancer treatment. The receptors were sampled from a woman aged 35 to 70 with stage I lung adenocarcinoma.

V and J are TRBV7-9 and TRBJ2-3, with TRBD2 matching 7 bases. CDR1 and CDR2 (germline): SEHNR, FQNEAQ (reference sequence). The CDR3 length is 15 residues. With V trimmed by 5 bases and J by 6 bases, 11 bases remained unmatched. This CDR3 reads CASSPAAGAGDTQYF. CDR3 bases: TGTGCCAGCAGCCCCGCGGCGGGAGCAGGGGATACGCAGTATTTT. Variable domain in full (rest from reference TRBV7-9 and TRBJ2-3): DTGVSQNPRHKITKRGQNVTFRCDPISEHNRLYWYRQTLGQGPEFLTYFQNEAQLEKSRLLSDRFSAERPKGSFSTLEIQRTEQGDSAMYLCASSPAAGAGDTQYFGPGTRLTVL.

The V call is TRBV19, the J call TRBJ2-2; the D is unclear. CDR1 is LNHDA and CDR2 is SQIVND in the germline V gene (reference sequence). This CDR3 is 14 amino acids long. The germline V and J ends were trimmed by 3 bases and 6 bases, with 11 bases remaining between them. The CDR3 DNA reads TGTGCCAGTAGTATCTACACTCTCGCCGGGGAGCTGTTTTTT. It codes for CASSIYTLAGELFF.

This clone occurred once. The chain joins TRBV6-5 to TRBJ1-2; 7 nucleotides match TRBD1. Per germline, CDR1 MNHEY and CDR2 SVGAGI. This CDR3 contains 14 residues. Germline trimming cut 4 bases from V and 3 bases from J; bases unmatched to any gene: 5. CDR3 in amino acids: CASSSRQGHYGYTF. The CDR3 bases are TGTGCCAGCAGTTCCAGACAGGGCCACTATGGCTACACCTTC.

This clone was found a few times. The J gene is TRBJ2-7, the V gene TRBV28; possibly TRBD1 for D (6 bases). Per the germline V gene, CDR1 is MDHEN and CDR2 is SYDVKM. The V end was cut by 4 bases, the J end by 2 bases, with 12 bases between. CDR3 length: 14 amino acids. In DNA, the CDR3 is TGTGCCAGCAGTTCCCAGGGGATGGCCTACGAGCAGTACTTC. It translates to CASSSQGMAYEQYF. Full variable domain (missing parts from reference TRBV28 and TRBJ2-7): DVKVTQSSRYLVKRTGEKVFLECVQDMDHENMFWYRQDPGLGLRLIYFSYDVKMKEKGDIPEGYSVSREKKERFSLILESASTNQTSMYLCASSSQGMAYEQYFGPGTRLTVT.

The chain recombines TRBV2 with TRBJ2-3, with D perhaps TRBD2 (5 bases). Trimming left V 6 bases short and J 11 bases short, with 24 bases between. The CDR3 covers 15 residues. The germline gives CDR1 SNHLY, CDR2 FYNNEI. CDR3 DNA: TGTGCCAGCAGGTACGGAGAGGTCGCGACGGGGAAGCAGTATTTT. Translated: CASRYGEVATGKQYF.

The chain joins TRBV28 to TRBJ1-6; D not certain. The CDR3 has 14 amino acids. CDR1 and CDR2 from the germline V gene are MDHEN and SYDVKM. The V and J ends lost 7 bases and 8 bases respectively, with 15 bases between them. In nucleotides, the CDR3 is TGTGCCAGCACGGCATCGGGCACGGATTCACCCCTCCACTTT. Protein: CASTASGTDSPLHF. Looking up the rest from reference TRBV28 and TRBJ1-6 gives the full variable domain: DVKVTQSSRYLVKRTGEKVFLECVQDMDHENMFWYRQDPGLGLRLIYFSYDVKMKEKGDIPEGYSVSREKKERFSLILESASTNQTSMYLCASTASGTDSPLHFGNGTRLTVT.

The gene calls are TRBV28 and TRBJ2-5; TRBD1 matches at 7 bases. Germline trimming cut 3 bases from V and 5 bases from J; bases unmatched to any gene: 3. This CDR3 spans 13 amino acids. Germline-derived CDR1 and CDR2 are MDHEN and SYDVKM. DNA of the CDR3: TGTGCCAGCAGTTTCCAGGGGGATGAGACCCAGTACTTC. Its translation: CASSFQGDETQYF.

This rearrangement joins TRBV18 to TRBJ1-5; D remains ambiguous. Germline CDR1 is KGHSH and CDR2 is LQKENI. Trimming shortened V by 6 bases and J by 1 base, and 4 bases separated the two germline ends. The CDR3 sequence is 12 residues long. CDR3 sequence: CASSESNQPQHF. CDR3 bases: TGTGCCAGCTCGGAGAGCAATCAGCCCCAGCATTTT.

On this clone itself: At one boundary the junction diverges from the germline segment, which might be a read error. The chain is built from TRBV28 and TRBJ2-1, with 8 nucleotides matching TRBD2. Germline CDR1 is MDHEN and CDR2 is SYDVKM. The CDR3 has 11 residues. The CDR3 protein is CASRRGTRRIF. The CDR3 DNA sequence: TGTGCCAGCAGAAGGGGGACTAGGAGGATCTTC.

The sample holds one count of this clone. The rearrangement links TRBV19 to TRBJ1-2, with 7 bases that match TRBD1. The CDR3 length is 13 residues. Germline V CDR1 and CDR2: LNHDA, SQIVND (reference sequence). J was trimmed by 8 bases and V by 4 bases; bases with no gene match: 7. The CDR3 nucleotides read TGTGCCAGTAGTACAACGAACAGGGGCGGCTACACCTTC. This gives the protein CASSTTNRGGYTF.

The rearrangement joins TRBV13 to TRBJ2-1, with 8 nucleotides matching TRBD2. CDR1 and CDR2 (germline): PRHDT, FYEKMQ (reference sequence). Trimming at V came to 1 base and at J to 9 bases, leaving 11 bases not matched to a gene. The CDR3 sequence is 16 residues long. CDR3 coding DNA: TGTGCCAGCAGCTTAGCTTACTATGGACTAGCAAGTGAGCAGTTCTTC. Its protein is CASSLAYYGLASEQFF.

The V gene is TRBV18, the J gene TRBJ2-5; TRBD1 matches 9 bases. The CDR3 has 14 residues. CDR1 and CDR2 from the germline V gene are KGHSH and LQKENI. After removal of 3 bases from V and 5 bases from J, the junction contained 4 bases not matched to a gene. This chain's CDR3 is CASSPPGTGETQYF. CDR3 in DNA: TGTGCCAGCTCACCTCCCGGGACAGGGGAGACCCAGTACTTC.

The chain uses TRBV6-6 and TRBJ2-7; 8 bases agree with TRBD1. The V segment lost 7 bases and the J segment 3 bases; nucleotides outside the gene matches: 11. The CDR3 sequence is 15 residues long. Germline V gene lookup returns CDR1 MNHNY and CDR2 SVGAGI (reference sequence). The CDR3 DNA sequence: TGTGCCAGCAATCTTAACGGACAGGGATTCTACGAGCAGTACTTC. Protein product: CASNLNGQGFYEQYF.

This clone came up a few times. This chain connects TRBV2 to TRBJ1-1; tentatively, D is TRBD1 (6 bases). Germline V gene data show CDR1 as SNHLY and CDR2 as FYNNEI. The CDR3 sequence is 14 residues long. V was cut by 8 bases and J by 3 bases, with 16 bases left in between. The CDR3 here is CASLRTDVDTEAFF. CDR3 bases: TGTGCCAGCCTTCGGACAGATGTGGACACTGAAGCTTTCTTT. Full variable domain (rest looked up from reference TRBV2 and TRBJ1-1): EPEVTQTPSHQVTQMGQEVILRCVPISNHLYFYWYRQILGQKVEFLVSFYNNEISEKSEIFDDQFSVERPDGSNFTLKIRSTKLEDSAMYFCASLRTDVDTEAFFGQGTRLTVV.

This chain connects TRBV28 to TRBJ2-7, with 8 bases aligning to TRBD2. This CDR3 spans 16 amino acids. The J segment lost 1 base and the V segment lost 7 bases, leaving 12 bases of the junction unmatched. In germline, CDR1 is MDHEN, CDR2 SYDVKM. The CDR3 reads CASTSGGSGTSYEQYF. CDR3 bases: TGTGCCAGCACCTCCGGTGGTAGCGGGACATCCTACGAGCAGTACTTC.

This chain connects TRBV27 to TRBJ2-2; a possible D gene is TRBD2 (5 bases). The CDR3 covers 14 residues. V lost 1 base and J lost 9, with 12 bases in between. Germline values: CDR1 MNHEY, CDR2 SMNVEV (reference sequence). The CDR3 loop reads CASSLLEGSRELFF. CDR3 DNA sequence: TGTGCCAGCAGTTTATTAGAGGGCTCCAGGGAGCTGTTTTTT.

The chain recombines TRBV4-2 with TRBJ1-4; 9 bases line up with TRBD1. Germline V lookup: CDR1 LGHNA, CDR2 YNFKEQ. Trimming at V came to 1 base and at J to 7 bases, leaving 4 bases not matched to a gene. There are 15 residues in the CDR3. The chain's CDR3 is CASSQAGQGGEKLFF. The CDR3 DNA is TGTGCCAGCAGCCAAGCGGGACAGGGCGGTGAAAAACTGTTTTTT.

In nucleotides, the CDR3 is TGTGCCAGCAGTGTCGGTGGGAGTAACGTGGAGCAGTACTTC. Translation gives CASSVGGSNVEQYF. The chain has TRBV2 and TRBJ2-7; TRBD2 might be the D (5 bases). This CDR3 region has 14 residues. Germline assignment: CDR1 SNHLY and CDR2 FYNNEI. Trimming left V 4 bases short and J 7 bases short, with 17 bases between.

This clone came up once. The V call is TRBV25-1, the J call TRBJ1-1; D perhaps matches TRBD1 (5 bases). The germline V and J ends were trimmed by 4 bases and 1 base, with 7 bases remaining between them. This CDR3 spans 13 amino acids. CDR1 and CDR2 (germline): MGHDK, SYGVNS. The chain's CDR3 is CASSVQANTEAFF. The CDR3 DNA reads as TGTGCCAGCAGTGTACAGGCGAACACTGAAGCTTTCTTT.

The chain has TRBV7-4 and TRBJ1-3; TRBD1 agrees at 9 bases. This CDR3 is 15 amino acids long. Germline CDR1 reads SGHVT; CDR2 reads SQSDAQ. The junction had 4 bases not matched to a gene; V was cut back by 5 bases and J by 2 bases. The CDR3 spells CASSLQGATGNTIYF. As DNA, the CDR3 is TGTGCCAGCAGCCTACAGGGGGCGACTGGAAACACCATATATTTT.

The chain has TRBV5-1 and TRBJ2-3; D remains ambiguous. This CDR3 is built from 13 residues. Deletions cut 0 bases from V and 2 bases from J, with 4 bases between. The V gene's germline CDR1 is SGHRS and CDR2 YFSETQ. The CDR3 is CASSLDPTDTQYF. The CDR3 bases are TGCGCCAGCAGCTTGGATCCCACAGATACGCAGTATTTT.

Details on this clone: Within the sample, other DNA sequences also encode this same CDR3. The V and J genes are TRBV7-2 and TRBJ2-2; 8 bases map to TRBD2. Germline-derived CDR1 and CDR2 are SGHTA and FQGNSA. The CDR3 has 17 amino acids. The trim removed 6 bases at V and 2 bases at J, leaving 11 bases unmatched. In nucleotides, the CDR3 is TGTGCCAGCAGGGGGGCGGGAGGTCCTCAAAACACCGGGGAGCTGTTTTTT. It yields the protein CASRGAGGPQNTGELFF.

The chain recombines TRBV7-2 with TRBJ1-2, with D maybe TRBD1 (5 bases). This CDR3 has 14 amino acids. The germline V and J ends were trimmed by 3 bases and 3 bases, with 11 bases remaining between them. Germline CDR1 reads SGHTA; CDR2 reads FQGNSA. CDR3 sequence (DNA): TGTGCCAGCAGCTTGGGGGGAAATGACTATGGCTACACCTTC. Residues: CASSLGGNDYGYTF.

The chain has TRBV7-9 and TRBJ1-1; perhaps TRBD1 as D (5 bases). The CDR3 loop spans 14 amino acids. CDR1 and CDR2 (germline): SEHNR, FQNEAQ (reference sequence). The V end was cut by 2 bases, the J end by 4 bases, with 11 bases between. The CDR3 region is CASSLRQGITEAFF. CDR3 in DNA: TGTGCCAGCAGCTTACGGCAGGGTATCACTGAAGCTTTCTTT.

There are a few counts of this clone. CDR3 in amino acids: CASSDISANQPQHF. The CDR3 DNA sequence: TGTGCCAGCAGTGACATAAGCGCCAATCAGCCCCAGCATTTT. The chain uses TRBV2 and TRBJ1-5; D unclear. The V end was cut by 3 bases, the J end by 3 bases, with 9 bases between. Germline V gene data show CDR1 as SNHLY and CDR2 as FYNNEI. The CDR3 sequence is 14 residues long.

The rearrangement uses TRBV11-3 and TRBJ2-3; 10 positions match TRBD1. With V trimmed by 5 bases and J by 3 bases, 2 bases remained unmatched. The CDR3 is 14 amino acids. Germline assignment: CDR1 SGHNT and CDR2 YENEEA. The CDR3 loop reads CASSTGQGTDTQYF. DNA for the CDR3: TGTGCCAGCAGCACGGGACAGGGGACAGATACGCAGTATTTT.

The V call is TRBV30, the J call TRBJ2-2, with D maybe TRBD2 (6 bases). The CDR3 is 14 residues long. Trimming removed 5 bases from V and 3 bases from J, with 13 bases in between. The germline gives CDR1 GTSNPN, CDR2 SVGIG (reference sequence). DNA for the CDR3: TGTGCCTGGGACCCGGGACTGGACACCGGGGAGCTGTTTTTT. Its protein product is CAWDPGLDTGELFF.

This clone was counted once. The chain employs TRBV2 and TRBJ2-5; the D is unclear. CDR1 is SNHLY and CDR2 is FYNNEI in the germline V gene. The CDR3 runs to 15 residues. With 0 bases removed from V and 1 base from J, the gap between germline ends came to 9 bases. The CDR3 region is CASSEALPGQETQYF. CDR3 nucleotide sequence: TGTGCCAGCAGTGAAGCCCTCCCAGGCCAAGAGACCCAGTACTTC.